This entry lists 23 T cell receptor beta chains sequenced from one sample in a study of T-cell memory formation after mild COVID-19. MiXCR, applied by TCRdb to the 5' RACE reads, yields one record per CDR3 protein. Of approximately 110,000 distinct CDR3 sequences in the sample, about a fifth were seen once. The sample comprised PBMCs or a T cell subset sorted from them (not recorded which). The source is a man between 18 and 35 years old who had mild COVID-19 (a few samples of this study predate the infection). Cell type and time point are not known.

This clonotype came up a few times. This chain uses TRBV4-1 with TRBJ1-1, with D perhaps matching TRBD1 (5 bases). The CDR3 is made up of 15 amino acids. Per germline, CDR1 MGHRA and CDR2 YSYEKL. The V gene lost 3 bases and the J gene lost 3 bases, with 14 bases spanning the gap. CDR3 DNA: TGCGCCAGCAGCCAGTCCCCGGGGACCGACACTGAAGCTTTCTTT. Translated, it gives CASSQSPGTDTEAFF.

The J gene is TRBJ2-3, the V gene TRBV7-9; 8 bases fit TRBD2. CDR1 and CDR2 from the germline V gene are SEHNR and FQNEAQ (reference sequence). The CDR3 loop spans 15 amino acids. The trim removed 6 bases at V and 7 bases at J, leaving 12 bases unmatched. Written as DNA, the CDR3 is TGTGCCAGCAGTGACGTCGCGGGGGGCCCATATACGCAGTATTTT. Amino acids: CASSDVAGGPYTQYF.

The V gene is TRBV5-6, the J gene TRBJ2-2; D remains ambiguous. CDR1 SGHDT and CDR2 YYEEEE come from the germline V gene. Between the trimmed V and J ends, which lost 2 bases and 1 base, there was a span of 6 bases. The CDR3 is 14 residues long. The CDR3 coding sequence is TGTGCCAGCAGCTTCGGGTGGAACACCGGGGAGCTGTTTTTT. Translating it yields CASSFGWNTGELFF.

In DNA, the CDR3 is TGTGCCATCAGGGAGGGCCTGGGTGGCAATCAGCCCCAGCATTTT. Amino acid sequence: CAIREGLGGNQPQHF. The chain uses TRBV10-3 and TRBJ1-5, with D unclear. There are 15 residues in the CDR3. Germline CDR1 ENHRY, CDR2 SYGVKD. The V gene lost 6 bases and the J gene lost 2 bases, with 14 bases spanning the gap.

The rearrangement links TRBV5-1 to TRBJ1-6; tentative D call: TRBD1 (5 bases). Germline-derived CDR1 and CDR2 are SGHRS and YFSETQ. Trimming removed 4 bases at V and 0 bases at J, with 17 bases between. The CDR3 length is 18 residues. CDR3 sequence (DNA): TGCGCCAGCAGCCCTTGGGACGGCCCGAGCTCCTATAATTCACCCCTCCACTTT. Amino acid sequence: CASSPWDGPSSYNSPLHF.

Remarks on this clonotype: A much larger clone lies a single base off, so this may be a read error. The gene calls are TRBV13 and TRBJ2-1; 16 positions agree with TRBD2. This CDR3 has 15 amino acids. Germline V gives CDR1 PRHDT, CDR2 FYEKMQ (reference sequence). The trim removed 6 bases at V and 6 bases at J, leaving 2 bases unmatched. CDR3 DNA sequence: TGTGCCAGCAGTGGGACTAGCGGGGGGGTCAATGAGCAGTTCTTC. This translates into CASSGTSGGVNEQFF.

The chain employs TRBV5-1 and TRBJ1-1; D gene ambiguous. The CDR3 is 14 residues long. The V gene's germline CDR1 is SGHRS and CDR2 YFSETQ. Deletions cut 1 base from V and 0 bases from J, with 7 bases between. The CDR3 DNA reads TGCGCCAGCAGCTTGCGGGTGATGAACACTGAAGCTTTCTTT. It is translated as CASSLRVMNTEAFF.

The V call is TRBV6-1, the J call TRBJ1-4; D gene unclear. From germline, CDR1 is MNHNS and CDR2 SASEGT. The CDR3 totals 16 residues. V lost 5 bases and J 4 bases, leaving 17 bases between the germline ends. The CDR3 loop reads CASSPDLARYNEKLFF. CDR3 DNA sequence: TGTGCCAGCAGTCCGGATCTGGCCCGATATAATGAAAAACTGTTTTTT.

J is TRBJ1-1 and V is TRBV7-9; D gene unclear. This CDR3 has 15 residues. Trimming removed 5 bases from V and 4 bases from J, with 17 bases in between. CDR1 and CDR2 from the germline V gene are SEHNR and FQNEAQ (reference sequence). The CDR3 region is CASSPPPRSLTEAFF. DNA of the CDR3: TGTGCCAGCAGCCCTCCCCCCAGATCCCTCACTGAAGCTTTCTTT. Using reference TRBV7-9 and TRBJ1-1 for the parts outside the CDR3, the full variable domain is DTGVSQNPRHKITKRGQNVTFRCDPISEHNRLYWYRQTLGQGPEFLTYFQNEAQLEKSRLLSDRFSAERPKGSFSTLEIQRTEQGDSAMYLCASSPPPRSLTEAFFGQGTRLTVV.

This clonotype has at least ten counts. The chain carries TRBV4-2 and TRBJ1-1; 8 positions agree with TRBD1. The CDR3 extends over 14 amino acids. Trimming took 1 base from V and 4 from J; bases not matched to a gene: 2. CDR1 and CDR2 (germline): LGHNA, YNFKEQ. The CDR3 DNA reads as TGTGCCAGCAGCCAAGGACAGGGGCCCACTGAAGCTTTCTTT. This codes for CASSQGQGPTEAFF.

The J gene is TRBJ2-1, the V gene TRBV27, with a possible D match to TRBD2 (6 bases). The CDR3 has 14 amino acids. With 10 bases removed from V and 1 base from J, the gap between germline ends came to 14 bases. The germline V gene has CDR1 MNHEY and CDR2 SMNVEV (reference sequence). CDR3 sequence reads: CATRPGVSYNEQFF. As DNA, the CDR3 is TGTGCCACGAGGCCGGGGGTTTCCTACAATGAGCAGTTCTTC.

The chain carries TRBV7-9 and TRBJ1-5, with no clear D. The CDR3 has 14 amino acids. The V and J ends lost 1 base and 0 bases respectively, with 4 bases between them. Germline CDR1 SEHNR, CDR2 FQNEAQ (reference sequence). The CDR3 here is CASSLGTSNQPQHF. As DNA, the CDR3 is TGTGCCAGCAGCTTAGGGACTAGCAATCAGCCCCAGCATTTT.

This clonotype has more than one count but fewer than ten. CDR3 coding DNA: TGTGCCAGCAGCTGGGACCTCTCCTATGGCTACACCTTC. It codes for CASSWDLSYGYTF. This rearrangement joins TRBV7-2 to TRBJ1-2, with TRBD1 as a possible D gene (5 bases). The CDR3 runs to 13 residues. V was trimmed by 4 bases and J by 4 bases, leaving 10 bases between them. Germline loops: CDR1 SGHTA, CDR2 FQGNSA. The whole variable domain, remainder taken from reference TRBV7-2 and TRBJ1-2, is GAGVSQSPSNKVTEKGKDVELRCDPISGHTALYWYRQSLGQGLEFLIYFQGNSAPDKSGLPSDRFSAERTGGSVSTLTIQRTQQEDSAVYLCASSWDLSYGYTFGSGTRLTVV.

This clonotype has more than one count but fewer than ten. J is TRBJ2-7 and V is TRBV7-6; D is possibly TRBD1 (5 bases). V lost 7 bases and J 2 bases, leaving 15 bases between the germline ends. Germline loops: CDR1 SGHVS, CDR2 FNYEAQ. The CDR3 runs to 14 residues. CDR3 sequence: CASISRQSPYEQYF. The CDR3 region has the DNA TGTGCCAGCATCTCACGACAGTCCCCCTACGAGCAGTACTTC.

The chain combines TRBV7-6 with TRBJ1-1; D unresolved. The germline CDR1 and CDR2 sequences are SGHVS and FNYEAQ. V gave up 4 bases and J gave up 1 base, with 19 bases separating them. The CDR3 spans 17 residues. The DNA for the CDR3 is TGTGCCAGCAGCTACGCGGCGTCACCCGGCAGGAACACTGAAGCTTTCTTT. Translating it yields CASSYAASPGRNTEAFF. The full variable domain, rest sourced from reference TRBV7-6 and TRBJ1-1, is GAGVSQSPRYKVTKRGQDVALRCDPISGHVSLYWYRQALGQGPEFLTYFNYEAQQDKSGLPNDRFSAERPEGSISTLTIQRTEQRDSAMYRCASSYAASPGRNTEAFFGQGTRLTVV.

The sample holds a few counts of this clonotype. The chain is built from TRBV11-2 and TRBJ2-3; 8 positions agree with TRBD2. Per germline, CDR1 SGHAT and CDR2 FQNNGV. V lost 1 base to trimming and J lost 1 base; unmatched junction nucleotides: 7. This CDR3 has 17 residues. For the CDR3, the DNA is TGTGCCAGCAGCTTAGGAGTGAGAGCGGGGGGCACAGATACGCAGTATTTT. It translates to CASSLGVRAGGTDTQYF.

This chain links TRBV6-2 or TRBV6-3 with TRBJ2-5, with 9 bases fitting TRBD2. The CDR3 extends over 15 amino acids. The V gene's germline CDR1 is MNHEY and CDR2 SVGEGT. V lost 7 bases to trimming and J lost 5 bases; unmatched junction nucleotides: 11. The CDR3 bases are TGTGCCAGCAACCCCGGGACTAGCTACGGGGAGACCCAGTACTTC. Its protein is CASNPGTSYGETQYF.

This clonotype was recorded a few times. The chain links TRBV12-3 or TRBV12-4 to TRBJ2-4; D is uncertain. There are 18 residues in the CDR3. Trimming removed 5 bases from V and 5 bases from J, with 25 bases in between. CDR3 loop: CASSPGPQNLSPENIQYF. In nucleotides, the CDR3 is TGTGCCAGCAGTCCCGGGCCCCAGAATTTATCACCGGAAAACATTCAGTACTTC.

This clonotype was counted only a few times. The genes are TRBV7-6 and TRBJ2-7; 9 bases are a match to TRBD2. The CDR3 runs 14 residues. The V segment lost 6 bases and the J segment 5 bases; nucleotides outside the gene matches: 8. Germline-derived CDR1 and CDR2 are SGHVS and FNYEAQ. CDR3 loop: CASSQVAGVHEQYF. CDR3 sequence (DNA): TGTGCCAGCAGTCAAGTAGCGGGGGTTCACGAGCAGTACTTC.

This clonotype was detected only a few times. The rearrangement joins TRBV4-1 to TRBJ1-4; D gene unclear. The CDR3 is 15 amino acids. V was shortened by 1 base and J by 8 bases, with 14 bases between the two germline ends. The germline V gene has CDR1 MGHRA and CDR2 YSYEKL. CDR3 nucleotides: TGCGCCAGCAGCCAAGTAACAGCTACGGGGGAAAAACTGTTTTTT. Protein product: CASSQVTATGEKLFF.

The chain recombines TRBV7-9 with TRBJ1-2; the D gene is possibly TRBD1 (5 bases). Trimming removed 5 bases from V and 5 bases from J, with 15 bases in between. From germline, CDR1 is SEHNR and CDR2 FQNEAQ (reference sequence). The CDR3 sequence is 14 residues long. In DNA form, the CDR3 reads TGTGCCAGCAGCGAAGCGGGGGTTGGGTATGGCTACACCTTC. The encoded protein is CASSEAGVGYGYTF.

The chain links TRBV27 to TRBJ1-1, with 8 bases that match TRBD1. The CDR3 covers 12 residues. J lost 7 bases, V lost 8 bases, and 6 bases had no gene match. Germline assignment: CDR1 MNHEY and CDR2 SMNVEV (reference sequence). CDR3 nucleotide sequence: TGTGCCAGCGCATTTACAGGGGGTGAAGCTTTCTTT. It is translated as CASAFTGGEAFF.

The chain has TRBV9 and TRBJ2-5; D not resolved. Germline V gene data show CDR1 as SGDLS and CDR2 as YYNGEE. The CDR3 sequence is 14 residues long. The ends were cut back, 0 bases at V and 2 bases at J, with 8 bases in the middle. The CDR3 sequence is CASSVDGVQETQYF. The CDR3, as DNA: TGTGCCAGCAGCGTAGATGGGGTGCAAGAGACCCAGTACTTC.